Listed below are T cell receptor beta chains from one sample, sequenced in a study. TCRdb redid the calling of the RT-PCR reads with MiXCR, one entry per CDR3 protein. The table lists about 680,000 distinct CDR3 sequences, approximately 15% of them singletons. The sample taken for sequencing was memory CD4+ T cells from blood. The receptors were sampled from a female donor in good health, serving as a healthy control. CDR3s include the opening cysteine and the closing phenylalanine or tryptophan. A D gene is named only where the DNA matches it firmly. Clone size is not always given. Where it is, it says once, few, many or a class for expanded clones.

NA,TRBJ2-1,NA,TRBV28,CASMTLIAYNEQFF,TGTGCCAGCATGACTCTCATCGCCTACAATGAGCAGTTCTTC
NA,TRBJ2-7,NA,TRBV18,CASSPFETYEQYF,TGTGCCAGCTCACCGTTCGAGACCTACGAGCAGTACTTC
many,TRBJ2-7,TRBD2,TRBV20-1,CSAKKLERGPSYEQYF,TGCAGTGCCAAGAAACTCGAGCGGGGGCCCTCCTACGAGCAGTACTTC
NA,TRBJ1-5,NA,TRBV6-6,CASNLQERQPQHF,TGTGCCAGCAATCTCCAGGAGCGTCAGCCCCAGCATTTT
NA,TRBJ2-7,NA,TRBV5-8,CASNPDPRYEQYF,TGTGCCAGCAACCCGGACCCCCGATACGAGCAGTACTTC
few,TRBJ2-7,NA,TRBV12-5,CASGLETSRGAYEQYF,TGTGCTAGTGGTTTGGAAACAAGCAGGGGAGCCTACGAGCAGTACTTC
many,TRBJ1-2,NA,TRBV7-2,CASSLQINYGYTF,TGTGCCAGCAGCTTACAGATTAACTATGGCTACACCTTC
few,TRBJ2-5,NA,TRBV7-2,CASSLGGLEWGETQYF,TGTGCCAGCAGCTTAGGGGGGTTGGAATGGGGAGAGACCCAGTACTTC
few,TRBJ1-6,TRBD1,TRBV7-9,CASSSNRGQLNSPLHF,TGTGCCAGCAGTTCCAATCGGGGACAGCTTAATTCACCCCTCCACTTT
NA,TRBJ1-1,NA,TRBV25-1,CARTVFGGTEAFF,TGTGCCAGGACAGTATTTGGCGGGACTGAAGCTTTCTTT
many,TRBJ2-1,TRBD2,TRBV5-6,CASSSGTSGGAWQFF,TGTGCCAGCAGCTCCGGGACTAGCGGGGGGGCCTGGCAGTTCTTC
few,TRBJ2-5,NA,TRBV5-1,CASSPTDGSRETQYF,TGCGCCAGCAGTCCTACTGACGGGTCAAGGGAGACCCAGTACTTC
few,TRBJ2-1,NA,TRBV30,CAWRGFYNEQFF,TGTGCCTGGAGGGGGTTCTACAATGAGCAGTTCTTC
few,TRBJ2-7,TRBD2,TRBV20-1,CSATRLAGDYEQYF,TGCAGTGCTACCCGACTAGCGGGGGACTACGAGCAGTACTTC
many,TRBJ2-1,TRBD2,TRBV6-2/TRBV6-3,CASSLKREVGEQFF,TGTGCCAGCAGCCTAAAACGGGAGGTTGGTGAGCAGTTCTTC
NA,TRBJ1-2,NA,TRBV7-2,CASSLVSGQNYGYTF,TGTGCCAGCAGCTTAGTCTCAGGGCAGAACTATGGCTACACCTTC
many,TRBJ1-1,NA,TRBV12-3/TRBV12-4,CASGKVAEAFF,TGTGCCAGCGGGAAGGTCGCTGAAGCTTTCTTT
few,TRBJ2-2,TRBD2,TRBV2,CASRFGLEAHGELFF,TGTGCCAGCAGGTTTGGACTAGAGGCTCACGGGGAGCTGTTTTTT
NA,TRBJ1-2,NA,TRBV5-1,CASSFTNGDGYTF,TGCGCCAGCAGCTTTACTAACGGTGATGGCTACACCTTC
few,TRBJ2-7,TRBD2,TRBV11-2,CASSLETSGTYEQYF,TGTGCCAGCAGCTTAGAGACTAGCGGTACCTACGAGCAGTACTTC
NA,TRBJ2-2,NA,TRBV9,CASSLLSLPPPGELFF,TGTGCCAGCAGCTTACTATCCCTGCCGCCACCCGGGGAGCTGTTTTTT
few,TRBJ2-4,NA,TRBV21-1,CASQTSAGQAKNIQYF,TGTGCCAGCCAAACATCAGCGGGACAGGCCAAAAACATTCAGTACTTC
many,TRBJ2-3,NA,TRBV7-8,CASSPQSRLTADTQYF,TGTGCCAGCAGCCCCCAATCGAGACTAACGGCAGATACGCAGTATTTT
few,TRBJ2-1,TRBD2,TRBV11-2,CASSSPTSGSNEQFF,TGTGCCAGCAGCTCGCCTACTAGCGGGAGCAATGAGCAGTTCTTC
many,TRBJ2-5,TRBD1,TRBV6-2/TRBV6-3,CASRNMTGAQETQYF,TGTGCCAGCAGAAATATGACAGGGGCGCAAGAGACCCAGTACTTC
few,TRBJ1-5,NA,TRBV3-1,CASSLYGGSQPQHF,TGTGCCAGCAGCCTCTATGGGGGAAGTCAGCCCCAGCATTTT
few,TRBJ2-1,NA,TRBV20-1,CSAIGGGWIDNEQFF,TGCAGTGCTATTGGAGGGGGCTGGATTGACAATGAGCAGTTCTTC
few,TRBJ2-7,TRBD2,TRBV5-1,CASSATSEPPYEQYF,TGCGCCAGCAGCGCCACTAGCGAGCCTCCCTACGAGCAGTACTTC
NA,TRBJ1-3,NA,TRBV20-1,CSAFKTQTGNTIYF,TGCAGTGCTTTTAAGACCCAAACCGGAAACACCATATATTTT
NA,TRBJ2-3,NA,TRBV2,CASSGQGGIDTQYF,TGTGCCAGCAGTGGACAGGGAGGAATCGATACGCAGTATTTT
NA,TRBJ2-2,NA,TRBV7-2,CASSLAGGNGELFF,TGTGCCAGCAGCTTAGCGGGGGGCAACGGGGAGCTGTTTTTT
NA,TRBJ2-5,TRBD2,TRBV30,CAWSHGGVETQYF,TGTGCCTGGAGTCACGGGGGGGTGGAGACCCAGTACTTC